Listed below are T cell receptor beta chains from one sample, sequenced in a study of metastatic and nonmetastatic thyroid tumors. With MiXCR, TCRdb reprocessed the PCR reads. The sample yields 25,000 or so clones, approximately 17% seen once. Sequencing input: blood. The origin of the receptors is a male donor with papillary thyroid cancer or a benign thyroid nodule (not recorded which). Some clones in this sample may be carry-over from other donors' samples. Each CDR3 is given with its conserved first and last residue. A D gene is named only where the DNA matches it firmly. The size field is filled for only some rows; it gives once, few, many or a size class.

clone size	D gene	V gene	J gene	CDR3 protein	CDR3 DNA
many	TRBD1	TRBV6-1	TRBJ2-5	CASRRTGGTETQYF	TGTGCCAGCAGACGGACAGGGGGAACAGAGACCCAGTACTTC
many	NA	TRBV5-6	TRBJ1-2	CASSSTTRGGYTF	TGTGCCAGCAGCTCCACTACCAGGGGAGGCTACACCTTC
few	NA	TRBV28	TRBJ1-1	CATGPGRLNTEAFF	TGTGCCACCGGCCCGGGGAGACTCAACACTGAAGCTTTCTTT
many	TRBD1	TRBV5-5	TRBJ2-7	CASSRAGDRVHEQYF	TGTGCCAGCAGCCGCGCGGGGGACAGGGTCCACGAGCAGTACTTC
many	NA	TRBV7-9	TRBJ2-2	CASSARGPNTGELFF	TGTGCCAGCAGCGCCCGGGGGCCAAACACCGGGGAGCTGTTTTTT
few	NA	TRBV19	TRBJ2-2	CASSLASVKAGELFF	TGTGCCAGTAGTTTAGCTAGCGTTAAAGCCGGGGAGCTGTTTTTT
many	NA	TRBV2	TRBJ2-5	CAGREYQETQYF	TGTGCCGGCAGGGAGTACCAAGAGACCCAGTACTTC
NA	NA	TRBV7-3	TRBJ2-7	CASSLRKERSYYEQYF	TGTGCCAGCAGCCTACGTAAGGAGCGGTCGTACTACGAGCAGTACTTC
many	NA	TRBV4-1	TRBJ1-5	CASSQSYNQPQHF	TGCGCCAGCAGCCAATCCTACAATCAGCCCCAGCATTTT
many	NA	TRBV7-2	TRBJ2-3	CASSSLTDTQYF	TGTGCCAGCAGCTCCCTGACAGATACGCAGTATTTT
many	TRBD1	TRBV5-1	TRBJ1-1	CASSFLTGDMNTEAFF	TGCGCCAGCAGCTTTCTAACAGGGGACATGAACACTGAAGCTTTCTTT
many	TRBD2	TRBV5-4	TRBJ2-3	CASSPSGSITDTQYF	TGTGCCAGCAGCCCCAGCGGGAGTATTACAGATACGCAGTATTTT
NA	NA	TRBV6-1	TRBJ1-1	CASSFRTRRGTEAFF	TGTGCCAGCAGCTTCAGGACCCGGAGGGGGACTGAAGCTTTCTTT
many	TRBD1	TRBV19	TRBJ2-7	CASSTERTGGLYEQYF	TGTGCCAGTAGTACGGAAAGGACAGGCGGCCTCTACGAGCAGTACTTC
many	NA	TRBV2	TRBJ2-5	CASSLDVAQETQYF	TGTGCCAGCAGCCTAGATGTCGCCCAAGAGACCCAGTACTTC
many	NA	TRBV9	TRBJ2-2	CASSFAGAGELFF	TGTGCCAGCAGTTTCGCAGGGGCCGGGGAGCTGTTTTTT
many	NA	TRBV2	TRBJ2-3	CASSGLPVGSTQYF	TGTGCCAGCAGCGGACTCCCTGTTGGTTCTACGCAGTATTTT
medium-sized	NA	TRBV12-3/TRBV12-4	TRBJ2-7	CASSLGAGLLEQYF	TGTGCCAGCAGTTTAGGGGCAGGCCTCTTAGAGCAGTACTTC
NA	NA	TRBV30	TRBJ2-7	CAWSVQGGYEQYF	TGTGCCTGGAGTGTACAGGGCGGCTACGAGCAGTACTTC
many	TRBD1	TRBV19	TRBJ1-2	CASNLGQAQYGYTF	TGTGCCAGTAATCTCGGACAGGCCCAATATGGCTACACCTTC
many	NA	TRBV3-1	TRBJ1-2	CASSPLMELRNYGYTF	TGTGCCAGCAGCCCCCTAATGGAATTGCGCAACTATGGCTACACCTTC
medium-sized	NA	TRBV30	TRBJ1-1	CAWRERLEAFF	TGTGCCTGGAGAGAGAGGCTTGAAGCTTTCTTT
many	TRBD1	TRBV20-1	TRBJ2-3	CSARALGTGVLGTDTQYF	TGCAGTGCTAGAGCTTTGGGGACAGGGGTCTTGGGCACAGATACGCAGTATTTT
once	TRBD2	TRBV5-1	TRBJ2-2	CASSRTSGSDTGELFF	TGCGCCAGCAGCCGGACTAGCGGGAGCGACACCGGGGAGCTGTTTTTT
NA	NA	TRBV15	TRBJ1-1	CATSSLVYTEAFF	TGTGCCACCAGCAGCTTGGTATACACTGAAGCTTTCTTT
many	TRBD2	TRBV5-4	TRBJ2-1	CASSSPGLAQNEQFF	TGTGCCAGCAGCTCCCCGGGACTAGCGCAGAATGAGCAGTTCTTC